This T cell receptor beta chain is from a study of blood T cells in healthy people across ages. The use of a sample-barcoded 5' primer and a J-beta primer mix characterized a second PCR of about 7 to 12 cycles. TCRdb reanalysed the 5' RACE reads using MiXCR and keeps one entry per CDR3 protein. The sample consists of 780,000 or so distinct CDR3 sequences, about 53% of them appearing once. V dropped 2 bases and J dropped 10 bases, with 13 bases sitting between them. CDR1 SGHKS and CDR2 YYEKEE come from the germline V gene (reference sequence). This CDR3 contains 13 residues. This receptor was taken from an elderly man in good health. Source material: blood. V usage is TRBV5-5 and J usage is TRBJ2-4; D is undetermined. CDR3 nucleotide sequence: TGTGCCAGCAGCTTTCTCCCATCGGAGATTCAGTACTTC. This gives the protein CASSFLPSEIQYF.